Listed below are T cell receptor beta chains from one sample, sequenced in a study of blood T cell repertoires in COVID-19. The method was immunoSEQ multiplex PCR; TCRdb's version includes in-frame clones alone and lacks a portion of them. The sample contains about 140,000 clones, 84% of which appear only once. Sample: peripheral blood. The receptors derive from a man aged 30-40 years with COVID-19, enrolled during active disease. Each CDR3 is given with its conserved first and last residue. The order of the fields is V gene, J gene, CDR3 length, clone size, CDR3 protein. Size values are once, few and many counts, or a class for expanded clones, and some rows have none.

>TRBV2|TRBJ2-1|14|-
CASSGGLAGDEQFF
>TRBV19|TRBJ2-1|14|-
CASSNPGITNEQFF
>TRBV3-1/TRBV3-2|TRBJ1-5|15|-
CASSQDTVSNQPQHF
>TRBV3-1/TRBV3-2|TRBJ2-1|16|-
CASSQANHLQGHEQFF
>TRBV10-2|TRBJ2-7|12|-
CASSPDSYEQYF
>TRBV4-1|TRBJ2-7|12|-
CASSQDTGEQYF
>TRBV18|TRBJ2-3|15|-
CASSRSGSRADTQYF
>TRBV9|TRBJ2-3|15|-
CASSVSGRAPDTQYF
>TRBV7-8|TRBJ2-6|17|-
CASSADRVVVGANVLTF
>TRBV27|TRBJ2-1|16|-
CASSFSIASGYNEQFF
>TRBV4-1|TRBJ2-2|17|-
CASSPTKGQGGTGELFF
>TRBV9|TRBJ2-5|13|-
CASSVRGIETQYF
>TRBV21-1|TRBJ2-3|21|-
CASSKVTLGTGSPLSTDTQYF
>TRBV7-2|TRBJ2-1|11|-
CATGQLNEQFF
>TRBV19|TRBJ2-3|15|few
CASSMASGRADTQYF
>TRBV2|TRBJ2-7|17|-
CASSDRARRQSSYEQYF
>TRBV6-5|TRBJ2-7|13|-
CASSYNLGGEQYF
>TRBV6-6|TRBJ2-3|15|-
CASTPPGHYTDTQYF
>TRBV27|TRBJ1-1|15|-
CASSLAGGGKTEAFF
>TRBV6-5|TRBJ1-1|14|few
CASKTSGHNAEAFF
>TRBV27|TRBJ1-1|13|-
CAIRDILNTEAFF
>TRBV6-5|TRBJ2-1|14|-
CASSRRDPPPEQFF
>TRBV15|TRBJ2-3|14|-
CATSRDVMADTQYF
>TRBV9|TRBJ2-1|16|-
CASSVGPAGAANEQFF
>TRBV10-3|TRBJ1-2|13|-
CAISDAGNYGYTF
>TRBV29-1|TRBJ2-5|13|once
CSVGQSYQETQYF
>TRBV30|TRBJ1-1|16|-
CAWSKIYRGDGTEAFF
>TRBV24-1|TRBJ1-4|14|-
CATSPRGGDEKLFF
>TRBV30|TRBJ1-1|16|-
CAWSILIGQGRTEAFF
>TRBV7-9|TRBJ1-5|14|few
CASSFAGFNQPQHF
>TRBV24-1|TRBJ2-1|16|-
CATSDLRTGAYNEQFF
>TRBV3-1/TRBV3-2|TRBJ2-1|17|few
CASSHGLSGRKGGEQFF
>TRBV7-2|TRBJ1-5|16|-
CASSPRRAPNNQPQHF
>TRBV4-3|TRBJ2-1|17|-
CASSPLLSGRTRDEQFF
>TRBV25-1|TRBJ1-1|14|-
CASRGTGDGTEAFF
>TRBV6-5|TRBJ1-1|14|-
CASTTGQGASEAFF